This T cell receptor beta chain stems from a study of control samples from healthy donors and cancer patients (dated by TCRdb to 2018 to 2020). The method was the immunoSEQ multiplex PCR assay. The source is immuneACCESS, and TCRdb retained only in-frame sequences with V and J called. Part of the clones is not carried over; for the studies checked, unresolved V genes explain less than half of this, and the remainder is unexplained. Here the sample has some 41,000 clones; about 90% occur a single time. The ten largest account for 9.5% to 13% of the sample. V is trimmed back by 5 bases and J by 9 bases, and the junction contains 7 bases that no gene match accounts for. Measured from the cysteine to the phenylalanine, the CDR3 is 15 residues long. Only CDR3 DNA is held: 45 bases, read in frame from base 1. As encoded in the germline V gene, CDR1 is SGHVS while CDR2 is FNYEAQ. Comments on this clone: Its specific antigen is unknown. No much larger clone exists at a distance of one base, and base qualities are not known.

The rearrangement combines TRBV7-6 with TRBJ2-1; TRBD2 matches 13 bases in the middle. The receptor's source is a woman aged 55 to 70 with lung cancer. Sequencing used PBMCs. Read as DNA, the sequence is TGTGCCAGCAGCCCCGGGACTAGCGGGACGGGTGAGCAGTTCTTC. It translates as CASSPGTSGTGEQFF.